This T cell receptor (beta chain) was recovered during a study of cytomegalovirus exposure and HLA in healthy donors. General observations from the study: In a later analysis, TCR beta V- and J-gene trimming showed a link to a missense DCLRE1C variant.

Turning to this clone: The antigen remains unidentified.

The PCR was carried out with 60 Vbeta primers and 13 Jbeta primers. Assay: immunoSEQ multiplex PCR; the TCRdb copy retains only in-frame clones and omits some. The table has around 150,000 clones, 78% seen once. This CDR3 spans 17 amino acids. Trimming cost V 4 bases and J 0 bases, with 16 bases left between them. Germline CDR1 and CDR2: SGHTS and YDEGEE. This chain joins TRBV5-8 and TRBJ1-4; possibly TRBD1 for D (5 bases). The source of this sequence is a male donor in good health and CMV-seronegative. Material: PBMCs. CDR3 DNA sequence: TGTGCCAGCAGCGTGTACAGGTTCATCTCAACTAATGAAAAACTGTTTTTT. Its translation is CASSVYRFISTNEKLFF.